This TCR beta chain was documented in a study of CD8+CD57+ T cells in acquired aplastic anemia. Study context: Mean DNA quantity obtained from sorted CD4+ and CD8+ cells was 3 to 4 ug.

This clonotype was observed once. Its specificity is unknown. Study-wide findings and caveats: Patients and controls turned out to have roughly 29 CD8+ CDR3 sequences in common.

CDR3 and TCR beta VDJ profiling relied on genomic DNA as the template. TCRdb fed the reads into MiXCR, producing one record per CDR3 protein. The profile shows 220,000 or so distinct CDR3 sequences, 65% of them singletons. Previously, flow cytometry had revealed CD8+CD57+ cell expansion in the patients chosen for sequencing. There were no patients without severe acquired aplastic anemia. The receptor was isolated from a human donor with aplastic anemia. The sample consisted of sorted CD4+, CD8+, or CD8+CD57+ T cells (not recorded which) from PBMCs.

DNA for the CDR3: TGTGCCAGCAGTTTACGAGGGGCCAACACTGAAGCTTTCTTT. Amino acid sequence: CASSLRGANTEAFF. J is TRBJ1-1 and V is TRBV12-3 or TRBV12-4; possibly TRBD1 for D (5 bases). Trimming took off 2 bases at V and 2 bases at J, with 9 bases between the two ends. This CDR3 spans 14 amino acids.